These T cell receptor beta chains were read from a single sample in a study of blood T cells in healthy people across ages. TCRdb re-analysed the 5' RACE reads in MiXCR, keeping a single row per CDR3 protein. The sample consists of around 940,000 distinct CDR3 sequences, 51% of them appearing once. Sequencing was performed on blood. The receptor set was obtained from a woman aged 55 to 70 in good health. The CDR3 runs from the conserved cysteine through the conserved F or W. The D gene is left open where the match is weak. Clone size is given for some rows only: seen once, a few or many times, or a class if the clone is expanded.

j_call v_call clone_size d_call cdr3_aa cdr3_nt
TRBJ2-5 TRBV28 . TRBD1 CASSFFPGQGGNEQYF TGTGCCAGCAGTTTCTTTCCGGGACAGGGGGGCAATGAGCAGTACTTC
TRBJ2-1 TRBV3-1 . . CASSQDPEGLLDGQFF TGTGCCAGCAGCCAAGATCCCGAAGGCTTACTCGATGGGCAGTTCTTC
TRBJ2-7 TRBV28 few TRBD1 CASSPRDRFYEQYF TGTGCCAGCAGCCCCCGGGACAGATTTTACGAGCAGTACTTC
TRBJ2-5 TRBV5-1 . . CASTLPEQYF TGCGCCAGCACCCTTCCAGAGCAGTACTTC
TRBJ2-5 TRBV5-1 few TRBD2 CASSFHSSGSNQETQYF TGCGCCAGCAGCTTCCACTCTAGCGGGAGCAACCAAGAGACCCAGTACTTC
TRBJ1-1 TRBV29-1 few . CSVVLGVLSNTEAFF TGCAGCGTTGTTCTGGGGGTCCTATCAAACACTGAAGCTTTCTTT
TRBJ2-7 TRBV28 . TRBD2 CASSSTPGGIYEQYF TGTGCCAGCAGTTCTACCCCGGGAGGAATCTACGAGCAGTACTTC
TRBJ2-1 TRBV20-1 . TRBD2 CSARRLAGGPEFYNEQFF TGCAGTGCTAGAAGGCTAGCGGGAGGGCCGGAATTTTACAATGAGCAGTTCTTC
TRBJ1-5 TRBV10-3 . TRBD1 CAISAGQGTNQPRHF TGTGCCATCAGTGCGGGACAGGGAACCAATCAGCCCCGGCATTTT
TRBJ2-5 TRBV7-2 . TRBD2 CASSLMGGPGEQYF TGTGCCAGCAGCTTGATGGGAGGGCCGGGGGAGCAGTACTTC
TRBJ2-7 TRBV7-2 few TRBD2 CASSLGGGLAETYEQYF TGTGCCAGCAGCTTAGGGGGGGGACTAGCGGAGACCTACGAGCAGTACTTC
TRBJ1-4 TRBV7-9 . . CASSPTGTTNEKLFF TGTGCCAGCAGCCCAACAGGGACGACTAATGAAAAACTGTTTTTT
TRBJ2-3 TRBV7-2 . . CASGRLGRTDTQYF TGTGCCAGCGGGAGACTGGGAAGGACAGATACGCAGTATTTT
TRBJ2-3 TRBV20-1 . . CSALTGSDTQYF TGCAGTGCTCTGACAGGCTCAGATACGCAGTATTTT
TRBJ2-1 TRBV5-1 . . CASSSGPPSYNEQFF TGCGCCAGCAGCTCGGGGCCACCTTCCTACAATGAGCAGTTCTTC
TRBJ2-5 TRBV3-1 once . CASSRDTTGTQYF TGTGCCAGCAGCAGGGACACCACGGGGACCCAGTACTTC
TRBJ2-2 TRBV4-3 . . CASSQNRKSTGELFF TGCGCCAGCAGCCAAAACCGCAAGAGCACCGGGGAGCTGTTTTTT
TRBJ2-7 TRBV6-6 . . CASSYTAGPSYEQYF TGTGCCAGCAGTTATACGGCGGGCCCCTCCTACGAGCAGTACTTC
TRBJ1-5 TRBV28 . . CASVAGAPNQPQHF TGTGCCAGCGTGGCGGGGGCCCCCAATCAGCCCCAGCATTTT
TRBJ2-5 TRBV2 . TRBD1 CASSKFDRGVGETQYF TGTGCCAGCAGTAAATTCGACAGGGGGGTTGGAGAGACCCAGTACTTC
TRBJ2-7 TRBV5-1 . TRBD1 CASSLAGTGSEQYF TGCGCCAGCAGCTTGGCCGGGACAGGGTCCGAGCAGTACTTC
TRBJ2-6 TRBV23-1 . . CASSQSDRDSGANVLTF TGCGCCAGCAGTCAATCGGATCGAGACTCTGGGGCCAACGTCCTGACTTTC
TRBJ2-1 TRBV20-1 . TRBD1 CSAGSDRDNEQFF TGCAGTGCTGGAAGCGACAGGGACAATGAGCAGTTCTTC
TRBJ2-7 TRBV2 few . CASSEGFSVYEQYF TGTGCCAGCAGTGAAGGTTTTAGTGTTTACGAGCAGTACTTC
TRBJ2-5 TRBV24-1 . TRBD1 CATSDPRTGGGETQYF TGTGCCACCAGTGATCCGCGGACAGGAGGTGGGGAGACCCAGTACTTC
TRBJ2-3 TRBV24-1 few . CATSDYGGTDTQYF TGTGCCACCAGTGATTATGGGGGGACAGATACGCAGTATTTT
TRBJ2-7 TRBV20-1 few . CSAMEGDSKAYEQYF TGCAGTGCTATGGAGGGGGACAGTAAAGCCTACGAGCAGTACTTC
TRBJ1-1 TRBV20-1 . . CSATRNTEAFF TGCAGTGCTACCAGGAACACTGAAGCTTTCTTT
TRBJ1-6 TRBV6-6 . . CASSYSGELNSPLHF TGTGCCAGCAGTTACTCGGGGGAACTTAATTCACCCCTCCACTTT
TRBJ2-7 TRBV13 . . CASSTLAKRHEQYF TGTGCCAGCAGCACCCTAGCGAAGCGGCACGAGCAGTACTTC
TRBJ2-7 TRBV11-2 few TRBD2 CASSLLAGGPDPYEQYF TGTGCCAGCAGCTTACTAGCGGGAGGGCCTGATCCCTACGAGCAGTACTTC
TRBJ2-3 TRBV6-1 few TRBD2 CASRLADTTDTQYF TGTGCCAGCAGGCTAGCGGACACCACAGATACGCAGTATTTT
TRBJ1-2 TRBV7-9 once TRBD1 CASSARDRTHGYTF TGTGCCAGCAGCGCCCGGGACAGAACACATGGCTACACCTTC
TRBJ2-6 TRBV12-3/TRBV12-4 . . CASSQLRSRGPNSGANVLTF TGTGCCAGCAGCCAGTTACGGTCCAGGGGACCCAACTCTGGGGCCAACGTCCTGACTTTC
TRBJ2-1 TRBV7-9 few TRBD2 CASSLSGSAYNEQFF TGTGCCAGCAGCTTAAGCGGGAGCGCCTACAATGAGCAGTTCTTC
TRBJ2-2 TRBV27 . . CASSLGENTGELFF TGTGCCAGCAGTTTAGGGGAGAACACCGGGGAGCTGTTTTTT
TRBJ2-1 TRBV20-1 . TRBD2 CSASMGGVYNEQFF TGCAGTGCTAGCATGGGGGGGGTATACAATGAGCAGTTCTTC
TRBJ2-1 TRBV30 . . CAWRSESHYYNEQFF TGTGCCTGGAGGAGCGAGTCCCACTACTACAATGAGCAGTTCTTC
TRBJ2-3 TRBV10-3 few . CAISESRLSATDTQYF TGTGCCATCAGTGAGTCGCGACTTTCTGCCACAGATACGCAGTATTTT
TRBJ2-7 TRBV5-4 . TRBD1 CASSGVSGTGGFYEQYF TGTGCCAGCAGCGGCGTCTCCGGGACAGGGGGCTTTTACGAGCAGTACTTC
TRBJ2-6 TRBV5-6 few . CASSLGPTGANVLTF TGTGCCAGCAGCTTGGGGCCAACTGGGGCCAACGTCCTGACTTTC
TRBJ2-3 TRBV7-9 . TRBD2 CASSLFLAGGPLTDTQYF TGTGCCAGCAGCTTATTCTTAGCGGGAGGGCCTCTCACAGATACGCAGTATTTT
TRBJ1-5 TRBV10-3 . . CAISGGQRDQPQHF TGTGCCATCAGTGGCGGACAGAGAGATCAGCCCCAGCATTTT
TRBJ2-5 TRBV28 few . CASSSPQQGLEQYF TGTGCCAGCAGTTCCCCTCAACAGGGTTTGGAGCAGTACTTC
TRBJ1-2 TRBV15 few . CATSRGLVGFGGYTF TGTGCCACCAGCCGAGGCCTGGTAGGGTTTGGTGGCTACACCTTC